The rows below give T cell receptor beta chains drawn from one sample of a study of a mutant IDH1 vaccine in newly diagnosed glioma. TCRdb's table, derived via immunoSEQ multiplex PCR, lists solely in-frame clones and lacks some. The sample includes approximately 80,000 clones, more than 80% of them seen just once. The antigens of these receptors remain unknown. This specimen was PBMCs, taken from a glioma patient whose treatment included an IDH1 peptide vaccine. The origin of the receptors is a man in his forties or fifties with glioma. The CDR3 runs from the conserved cysteine through the conserved F or W.

>TRBV19|TRBJ1-4
CASSILESPTNEKLFF
>TRBV10-3|TRBJ2-7
CATLDLPYEQYF
>TRBV13|TRBJ1-1
CASSPSGDRGFVRPEAFF
>TRBV28|TRBJ2-6
CATWSPGANVLTF
>TRBV7-2|TRBJ1-1
CASSRLGRQNTEAFF
>TRBV28|TRBJ1-5
CASAGYHSNQPQHF
>TRBV14|TRBJ1-1
CASSQESRNTEAFF
>TRBV9|TRBJ1-4
CASSVVGQAGEKLFF
>TRBV9|TRBJ2-3
CASSSGLADLTDTQYF
>TRBV7-6|TRBJ2-7
CASSLAPATYEQYF
>TRBV6-5|TRBJ1-2
CASSSTNYGYTF
>TRBV30|TRBJ2-1
CAWRGPYNEQFF
>TRBV5-1|TRBJ2-7
CASSSRTSGTYEQYF
>TRBV4-1|TRBJ1-4
CASSLDGATNEKLFF
>TRBV5-4|TRBJ1-5
CASSSGSGNQPQHF
>TRBV29-1|TRBJ1-2
CSVEIGGSSNGYTF
>TRBV7-2|TRBJ2-7
CASSLRPGAHYEQYF
>TRBV5-4|TRBJ2-4
CASSLGAGSVIQYF
>TRBV7-2|TRBJ1-1
CASSLTGTAQNTEAFF
>TRBV27|TRBJ1-2
CASKTGGYDYTF
>TRBV2|TRBJ2-3
CASKRTEVDTQYF
>TRBV5-1|TRBJ2-3
CASSLPTDTQYF
>TRBV5-4|TRBJ2-3
CASSLPDGGSLTDTQYF
>TRBV7-2|TRBJ2-3
CASSLAPLTDTQYF
>TRBV6-1|TRBJ1-1
CASTDRVVTEAFF
>TRBV19|TRBJ2-1
CASRPGISYNEQFF
>TRBV4-3|TRBJ2-3
CASSQVTSGGRDTQYF
>TRBV19|TRBJ2-5
CASSQRTGAIGETQYF
>TRBV19|TRBJ2-3
CASKGGARRSDTQYF
>TRBV5-1|TRBJ2-1
CASSSGGFEFF
>TRBV6-5|TRBJ2-5
CASSYSASGGPPYF
>TRBV9|TRBJ1-5
CASSATISNQPQHF
>TRBV18|TRBJ1-5
CAGSQSGEPQHF
>TRBV4-1|TRBJ2-3
CASSRLAEGTDTQYF
>TRBV6-4|TRBJ2-1
CASRPSAGSYNEQFF
>TRBV30|TRBJ1-1
CAWTRANTEAFF
>TRBV2|TRBJ1-5
CASRASNQPQHF
>TRBV6-6|TRBJ2-7
CASSFAGTPAQYF
>TRBV11-2|TRBJ1-6
CASSSRTGVVPHRNSPLHF
>TRBV2|TRBJ1-2
CASSEAPSTGNYGYTF
>TRBV7-2|TRBJ2-1
CASNAQGASYNEQFF
>TRBV4-2|TRBJ2-7
CASSQDEGWASRSYEQYF
>TRBV4-1|TRBJ2-2
CASSFPWANTGELFF
>TRBV29-1|TRBJ2-4
CSTRAAKNIQYF
>TRBV5-1|TRBJ1-1
CASGDGVLGNTEAFF
>TRBV4-2|TRBJ1-2
CASSQDGGQGTTNYGYTF
>TRBV30|TRBJ1-1
CAWSVEGTEAFF
>TRBV10-1|TRBJ1-1
CASKGMNTEAFF